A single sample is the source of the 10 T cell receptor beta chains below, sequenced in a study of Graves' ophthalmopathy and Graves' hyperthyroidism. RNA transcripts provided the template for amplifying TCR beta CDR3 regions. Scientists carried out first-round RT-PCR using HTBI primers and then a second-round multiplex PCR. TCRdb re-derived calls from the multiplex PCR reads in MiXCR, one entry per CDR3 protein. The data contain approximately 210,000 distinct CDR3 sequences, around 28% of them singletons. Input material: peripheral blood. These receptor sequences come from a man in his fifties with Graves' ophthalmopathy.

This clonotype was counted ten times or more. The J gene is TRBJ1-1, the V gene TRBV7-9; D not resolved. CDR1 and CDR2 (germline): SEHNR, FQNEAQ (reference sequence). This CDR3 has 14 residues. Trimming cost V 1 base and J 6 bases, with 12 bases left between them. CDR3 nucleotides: TGTGCCAGCAGCTTAGTCCCCAACGCGCCTGAAGCTTTCTTT. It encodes CASSLVPNAPEAFF. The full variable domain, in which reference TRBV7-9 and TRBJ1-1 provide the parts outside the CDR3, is DTGVSQNPRHKITKRGQNVTFRCDPISEHNRLYWYRQTLGQGPEFLTYFQNEAQLEKSRLLSDRFSAERPKGSFSTLEIQRTEQGDSAMYLCASSLVPNAPEAFFGQGTRLTVV.

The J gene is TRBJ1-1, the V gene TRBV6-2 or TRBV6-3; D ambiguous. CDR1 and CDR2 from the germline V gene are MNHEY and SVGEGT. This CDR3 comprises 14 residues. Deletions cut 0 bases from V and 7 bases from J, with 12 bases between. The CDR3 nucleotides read TGTGCCAGCAGTTACTCCCCTACAGCGATTGAAGCTTTCTTT. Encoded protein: CASSYSPTAIEAFF.

Written as DNA, the CDR3 is TGCAGTGCTAGAGGGACAGGGACGGTTTCCAGCGGGGAGCTGTTTTTT. Protein: CSARGTGTVSSGELFF. V usage is TRBV20-1 and J usage is TRBJ2-2; 8 nucleotides align to TRBD1. Germline V gene lookup returns CDR1 DFQATT and CDR2 SNEGSKA (reference sequence). Losses at the gene ends were 1 base for V and 7 bases for J; bases not matched to a gene: 11. This CDR3 is 16 amino acids long.

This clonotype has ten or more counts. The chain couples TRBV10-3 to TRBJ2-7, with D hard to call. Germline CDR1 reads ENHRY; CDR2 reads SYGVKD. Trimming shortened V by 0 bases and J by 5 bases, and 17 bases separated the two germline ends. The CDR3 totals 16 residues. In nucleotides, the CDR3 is TGTGCCATCAGTGAGTCTAGCCGACTGGGGTATAACGAGCAGTACTTC. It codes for CAISESSRLGYNEQYF.

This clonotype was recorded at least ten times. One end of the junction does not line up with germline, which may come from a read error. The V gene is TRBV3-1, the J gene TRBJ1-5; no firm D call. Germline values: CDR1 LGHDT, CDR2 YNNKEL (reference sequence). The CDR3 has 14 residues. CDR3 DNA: TGTGCCAGCAGCGAAGAGCCGTTTAATCAGCCCCAGCATTTT. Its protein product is CASSEEPFNQPQHF.

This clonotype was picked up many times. This CDR3 is CASSPKFGHMGVTFF. Written as DNA, the CDR3 is TGTGCCAGCTCACCAAAATTCGGACATATGGGGGTAACTTTCTTT. The V call is TRBV18, the J call TRBJ1-1; TRBD1 is a possible D gene (5 bases). Trimming stripped 2 bases from V and 12 bases from J, with 22 bases between. The length of the CDR3 is 15 residues. Germline CDR1 reads KGHSH; CDR2 reads LQKENI.

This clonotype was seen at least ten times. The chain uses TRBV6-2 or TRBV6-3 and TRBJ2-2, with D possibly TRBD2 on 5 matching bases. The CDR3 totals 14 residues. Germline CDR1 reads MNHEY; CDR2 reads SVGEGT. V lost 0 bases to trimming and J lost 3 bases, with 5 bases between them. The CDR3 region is CASSYSSDTGELFF. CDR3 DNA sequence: TGTGCCAGCAGTTACTCTAGCGACACCGGGGAGCTGTTTTTT.

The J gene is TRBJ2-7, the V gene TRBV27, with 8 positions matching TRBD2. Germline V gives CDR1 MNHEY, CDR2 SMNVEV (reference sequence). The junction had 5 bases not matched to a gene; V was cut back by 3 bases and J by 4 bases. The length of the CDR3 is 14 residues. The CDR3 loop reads CASSFRLAGYEQYF. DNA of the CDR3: TGTGCCAGCAGTTTTCGCCTAGCGGGTTACGAGCAGTACTTC.

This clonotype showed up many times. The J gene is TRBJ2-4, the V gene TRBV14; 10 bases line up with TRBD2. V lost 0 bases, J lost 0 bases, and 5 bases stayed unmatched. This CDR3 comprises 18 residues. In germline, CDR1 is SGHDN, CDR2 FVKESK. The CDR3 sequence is CASSQEFSGRLAKNIQYF. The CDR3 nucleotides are TGTGCCAGCAGCCAAGAATTTAGCGGGAGGTTAGCCAAAAACATTCAGTACTTC. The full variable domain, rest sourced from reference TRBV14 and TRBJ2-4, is EAGVTQFPSHSVIEKGQTVTLRCDPISGHDNLYWYRRVMGKEIKFLLHFVKESKQDESGMPNNRFLAERTGGTYSTLKVQPAELEDSGVYFCASSQEFSGRLAKNIQYFGAGTRLSVL.

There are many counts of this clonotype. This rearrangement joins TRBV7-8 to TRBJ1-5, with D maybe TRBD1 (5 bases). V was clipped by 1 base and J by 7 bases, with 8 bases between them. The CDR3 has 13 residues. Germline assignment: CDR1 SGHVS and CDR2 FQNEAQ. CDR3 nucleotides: TGTGCCAGCAGCTTAGGGGGCCGGCAGCCCCAGCATTTT. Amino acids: CASSLGGRQPQHF.